These 2 T cell receptor beta chains were sequenced from one sample in a study of cytomegalovirus exposure and HLA in healthy donors. Primers included in the PCR were 60 Vbeta and 13 Jbeta primers. Clones were read by immunoSEQ multiplex PCR, and TCRdb kept only the in-frame ones, dropping some. The sample records roughly 180,000 clones, roughly 88% being singletons. Sequences were obtained from PBMCs. The receptors were sampled from a man aged 18 to 29 in good health and CMV-seropositive.

The rearrangement links TRBV27 to TRBJ1-4, with 11 bases aligning to TRBD1. The J segment lost 8 bases and the V segment lost 4 bases, leaving 6 bases of the junction unmatched. This CDR3 spans 15 amino acids. The germline CDR1 and CDR2 sequences are MNHEY and SMNVEV (reference sequence). The CDR3 here is CASSSWDRGDEKLFF. CDR3 DNA sequence: TGTGCCAGCAGTTCTTGGGACAGGGGGGACGAAAAACTGTTTTTT. The full variable domain, rest sourced from reference TRBV27 and TRBJ1-4, is EAQVTQNPRYLITVTGKKLTVTCSQNMNHEYMSWYRQDPGLGLRQIYYSMNVEVTDKGDVPEGYKVSRKEKRNFPLILESPSPNQTSLYFCASSSWDRGDEKLFFGSGTQLSVL.

The V call is TRBV6-1, the J call TRBJ1-5; the D is unclear. Trimming shortened V by 1 base and J by 6 bases, and 7 bases separated the two germline ends. Germline CDR1 and CDR2: MNHNS and SASEGT. The CDR3 runs to 13 residues. CDR3 DNA sequence: TGTGCCAGCAGTGAAGATGCCGGTCAGCCCCAGCATTTT. Translating it yields CASSEDAGQPQHF.